This T cell receptor beta chain was captured in a study of blood T cell repertoires in COVID-19 (TCRdb year 2020). About the full investigation: The collaborator samples originated in the United States, Italy and Spain and spanned the acute and convalescent phases of COVID-19. The prospective study material was composed of cDNA or gDNA derived from T cells, B-cell-depleted T cells, or PBMCs. Subjects who had been exposed to COVID-19, were actively infected with it, or had recovered from it provided the deeply sampled blood TCRbeta repertoires that made up the dataset. A freely available public database, intended as a resource for researchers studying the immune response to SARS-CoV-2, is where the repertoires were released. The samples were drawn from two sources: the first 160 participants of the ongoing ImmuneRACE study, and over 950 subjects contributed by 6 global collaborators. A de-identified subject ID, COVID-19 status, age in years and sex were almost always included in the sample metadata. HLA class I and class II types, where available, came from metadata supplied by the sample provider rather than from assay-based typing.

The paper's findings and limits, for the study overall: The quantity of clinical and demographic metadata differed by source and by participant and was supplied without curation.

TCRbeta CDR3 regions were amplified from genomic DNA by means of the immunoSEQ Assay, a bias-controlled multiplex PCR. In the paper's pipeline: Nucleated cell counts per sample were estimated from amplification of reference gene primers within the assay. To quantify the absolute abundance of each unique TCRbeta CDR3 rearrangement, sequence reads were collapsed and filtered. For each sample, productive Simpson clonality was calculated by taking the square root of Simpson's diversity index across productive rearrangements. TCRdb obtained this table from immuneACCESS and retained in-frame rearrangements with V and J assigned. These tables miss some clones; where compared with another copy, unresolved V genes account for less than half of the shortfall, and the remainder is unexplained. That table is the source of V, J and clone size, and D and trimming were worked out from the DNA. The sample table contains about 140,000 clones; only one count was recorded for 70% to 80% of them. The top ten clonotypes cover roughly 11% of the sample.

As regards this clone: Its binding antigen is unknown. No much larger clone is present one base from it, and per-base qualities are unavailable.

Another Seattle source contributed samples from volunteer blood donors who had recovered from COVID-19. Whole blood was collected in K2EDTA tubes by collaborating institutions according to the institutions' own protocols. For TCRbeta analysis, collaborator samples were shipped as frozen whole blood, as isolated PBMCs, or as DNA extracted from either sample type. The CDR3, from cysteine to phenylalanine, totals 16 residues. Only the CDR3 region is kept as DNA, spanning 48 bases read in frame from base 1. The CDR1 and CDR2 encoded by the germline V gene are MDHEN and SYDVKM. V gives up 8 bases and J gives up 10 bases, and the segment between their germline ends measures 29 bases.

The chain links TRBV28 with TRBJ1-1; there is no confident call for the D gene. The specimen was peripheral blood. This receptor was taken from a man in his fifties or sixties who had recovered from COVID-19. The sequenced DNA is TGTGCCAGCGGTCTCCAGGCGGGCGGCCCGTCGAGTGCAGCTTTCTTT. Its protein is CASGLQAGGPSSAAFF. Full variable domain (CDR3 extended with the reference TRBV28 and TRBJ1-1 proteins): DVKVTQSSRYLVKRTGEKVFLECVQDMDHENMFWYRQDPGLGLRLIYFSYDVKMKEKGDIPEGYSVSREKKERFSLILESASTNQTSMYLCASGLQAGGPSSAAFFGQGTRLTVV.